The clone carrying this T cell receptor (beta chain) has a handful of counts. Its antigen is currently unknown. Primers used in a second PCR of roughly 7 to 12 cycles were a sample-barcoded 5' primer and a J-beta primer mix. Each of the cDNA molecules was tagged by a template-switch adaptor with 12 random nucleotides. Each CDR3 protein gets one entry after TCRdb re-called the 5' RACE reads with MiXCR. The sample lists about 1,800,000 distinct CDR3 sequences, about 30% occurring once. The sample is drawn from a study of blood T cells in healthy people across ages. Overall study context: Template switching retrieved approximately one barcoded beta molecule for each two T cells.

Study-level results: Across the age range, TCR beta diversity per million T cells fell in a roughly linear way.

The receptor's source is a woman aged 25 to 45 in good health. Sequences were obtained from blood.

The CDR3 nucleotides are TGCGCCAGCAGCTTACAGGACGCGAGCACAGATACGCAGTATTTT. It is translated as CASSLQDASTDTQYF. The V and J genes are TRBV5-1 and TRBJ2-3; D perhaps matches TRBD1 (5 bases). This CDR3 is 15 amino acids long. Trimming cost V 2 bases and J 0 bases, with 10 bases left between them. The germline gives CDR1 SGHRS, CDR2 YFSETQ.